The 20 T cell receptor beta chains presented below share a single source sample, sequenced in a study of breast tumors, draining lymph nodes, adjacent tissues (dated by TCRdb to the mid-2010s). Library prep was done by multiplex PCR. The data were produced on an Illumina HiSeq 2000. The public reads were reprocessed in TCRdb via fastp at Q25 and MiXCR, keeping in-frame beta chains. CDR3 protein duplicates are merged, each entry listing the most common genes and DNA. The sample data list 20,000 to 25,000 distinct CDR3 sequences, and 50% of these were observed just once. About 8.2% of the sample goes to the ten largest clones. The specimen sequenced was breast tumor tissue. These receptors were taken from a female donor with breast cancer. Some clones in this sample may be carry-over from other donors' samples.

In this sample, this clonotype turned up a few times. The chain employs TRBV2 and TRBJ1-2; no clear D. Germline lookup yields CDR1 SNHLY and CDR2 FYNNEI. CDR3 length: 12 amino acids. Between the trimmed V and J ends, which lost 7 bases and 6 bases, there was a span of 12 bases. Written as DNA, the CDR3 is TGTGCCAGCAAAGAAACCGGGGATGGCTACACCTTC. Amino acid sequence: CASKETGDGYTF.

V and J are TRBV24-1 and TRBJ2-3; TRBD2 matches 10 bases. Germline V gives CDR1 KGHDR, CDR2 SFDVKD. V lost 6 bases to trimming and J lost 3 bases; unmatched junction nucleotides: 11. This CDR3 is built from 17 residues. In DNA, the CDR3 is TGTGCCACCAGTATCTACCTAGCGGGGGATGGGACAGATACGCAGTATTTT. Protein sequence: CATSIYLAGDGTDTQYF.

The table lists this clonotype with many counts. A much larger clone differs from this one at a single base, so this may be a read error. The V and J genes are TRBV6-1 and TRBJ1-5; a possible D gene is TRBD1 (6 bases). CDR3 length: 14 amino acids. Trimming pared 7 bases from V and 4 bases from J, leaving 14 bases between. Germline V lookup: CDR1 MNHNS, CDR2 SASEGT. CDR3 sequence (DNA): TGTGCCAGCAACCCAGGGGTACGGAATCAGCCCCAGCATTTT. Its protein product is CASNPGVRNQPQHF.

On this clonotype: A read error may account for a junction end that differs from germline. V gene TRBV30 combines with J gene TRBJ2-3; possible D gene TRBD1, 5 bases. In germline, CDR1 is GTSNPN, CDR2 SVGIG (reference sequence). The CDR3 sequence is 12 residues long. The CDR3 coding sequence is TGTGCCTGGAGTCAGGGTTTGTATACGCAGTATTTC. The encoded protein is CAWSQGLYTQYF.

This sequence joins TRBV5-4 and TRBJ1-2; perhaps TRBD1 as D (6 bases). CDR1 is SGHNT, CDR2 YYREEE, per germline (reference sequence). The germline V and J ends were trimmed by 5 bases and 4 bases, with 21 bases remaining between them. This CDR3 comprises 16 residues. The CDR3: CASRSNGPGVGYGYTF. Here the CDR3 DNA reads TGTGCCAGCAGGTCGAACGGGCCAGGGGTGGGCTATGGCTACACCTTC.

At least ten counts were recorded for this clonotype. This rearrangement joins TRBV30 to TRBJ1-6; TRBD1 might be the D (5 bases). The CDR3 contains 16 residues. Trimming shortened V by 4 bases and J by 3 bases, and 16 bases separated the two germline ends. Germline CDR1 is GTSNPN and CDR2 is SVGIG (reference sequence). CDR3 loop: CAWNTRGSLYNSPLHF. DNA for the CDR3: TGTGCCTGGAACACGCGGGGGTCCCTCTATAATTCACCCCTCCACTTT.

In its sample, this clonotype was seen once. The chain recombines TRBV5-4 with TRBJ2-3, with 8 nucleotides matching TRBD2. Trimming took 7 bases from V and 0 from J; bases not matched to a gene: 16. CDR3 length: 18 amino acids. Germline V gene sequence: CDR1 SGHNT, CDR2 YYREEE (reference sequence). CDR3 sequence reads: CASLSWTTGRASTDTQYF. The CDR3 DNA follows: TGTGCCAGCCTTAGCTGGACTACCGGGAGGGCGAGCACAGATACGCAGTATTTT.

This clonotype is medium-sized (0.01 to 0.1%) by share. The gene calls are TRBV12-3 or TRBV12-4 and TRBJ2-7, with D perhaps TRBD2 (5 bases). Trimming pared 3 bases from V and 6 bases from J, leaving 15 bases between. The CDR3 loop spans 14 amino acids. CDR3 residues: CASSFGIAISEQYF. The CDR3 region has the DNA TGTGCCAGCAGTTTCGGGATCGCTATCTCCGAGCAGTACTTC.

This clonotype was detected many times. A much larger clone is a single base away; this may be a read error. V usage is TRBV5-4 and J usage is TRBJ1-2; D not resolved. Between the trimmed V and J ends, which lost 1 base and 4 bases, there was a span of 8 bases. Germline lookup yields CDR1 SGHNT and CDR2 YYREEE (reference sequence). This CDR3 has 13 amino acids. DNA for the CDR3: TGTGCCAGCAGCTTGACAGACGCCTATGGCTACACCTTC. Amino acid sequence: CASSLTDAYGYTF.

This clonotype has ten or more counts. The J gene is TRBJ2-1, the V gene TRBV27; the D is unclear. The CDR3 loop spans 13 amino acids. Germline V gene lookup returns CDR1 MNHEY and CDR2 SMNVEV (reference sequence). V was shortened by 2 bases and J by 7 bases, with 9 bases between the two germline ends. CDR3 nucleotides: TGTGCCAGCAGTTTAGGGAACAGTAATGAGCAGTTCTTC. It translates to CASSLGNSNEQFF.

The V and J genes are TRBV11-1 and TRBJ2-7; D may be TRBD1 or TRBD2 (5 bases each). CDR3 length: 16 amino acids. Germline V gene lookup returns CDR1 SGHAT and CDR2 FQDESV (reference sequence). Trimming pared 4 bases from V and 3 bases from J, leaving 19 bases between. Here the CDR3 reads CASSSRDDSHGYEQYF. CDR3 DNA: TGTGCCAGCAGCTCCCGGGACGATAGCCACGGCTACGAGCAGTACTTC.

This clonotype came up many times. The CDR3 nucleotides are TGCGCCAGCAGCGGGGGCACAGGGGCTCCCAATCAGCCCCAGCATTTT. Encoded protein: CASSGGTGAPNQPQHF. The V and J genes are TRBV10-1 and TRBJ1-5; 7 bases are shared with TRBD1. CDR3 length: 16 residues. J lost 3 bases, V lost 6 bases, and 11 bases had no gene match. Germline lookup yields CDR1 WNHNN and CDR2 SYGVQD (reference sequence).

In this sample, this clonotype turned up many times. V gene TRBV15 combines with J gene TRBJ1-5, with D possibly matching TRBD1 (6 bases). The ends were cut back, 0 bases at V and 4 bases at J, with 7 bases in the middle. This CDR3 has 14 amino acids. Germline V lookup: CDR1 LNHNV, CDR2 YYDKDF (reference sequence). CDR3 bases: TGTGCCACCAGCAGAGAACAGGGAAATCAGCCCCAGCATTTT. This sequence encodes CATSREQGNQPQHF. The complete variable domain, with remaining parts taken from reference TRBV15 and TRBJ1-5, reads DAMVIQNPRYQVTQFGKPVTLSCSQTLNHNVMYWYQQKSSQAPKLLFHYYDKDFNNEADTPDNFQSRRPNTSFCFLDIRSPGLGDTAMYLCATSREQGNQPQHFGDGTRLSIL.

This clonotype was detected many times. Being one base from a much bigger clone, this may be a read error. The J gene is TRBJ1-6, the V gene TRBV6-5, with a possible D match to TRBD1 (5 bases). This CDR3 spans 13 amino acids. Germline V gives CDR1 MNHEY, CDR2 SVGAGI. V was shortened by 5 bases and J by 9 bases, with 11 bases between the two germline ends. The CDR3 region is CASSHRDGSPLHF. CDR3 sequence (DNA): TGTGCCAGCAGTCACCGGGACGGTTCACCCCTCCACTTT.

This clonotype rates as medium-sized (0.01 to 0.1%). The chain is built from TRBV7-9 and TRBJ2-7; D tentatively fits TRBD1 or TRBD2 (5 bases each). The CDR3 consists of 15 residues. Trimming took 5 bases from V and 3 from J, leaving 17 bases between them. Germline lookup yields CDR1 SEHNR and CDR2 FQNEAQ (reference sequence). CDR3 nucleotide sequence: TGTGCCAGCAGCGAGAGGGGTGAGCTAGACTACGAGCAGTACTTC. Translating it yields CASSERGELDYEQYF.

The gene calls are TRBV5-6 and TRBJ2-5; D assignment may be TRBD1 or TRBD2 (6 bases each). The V gene lost 4 bases and the J gene lost 1 base, with 23 bases spanning the gap. The CDR3 is 18 amino acids. Germline V lookup: CDR1 SGHDT, CDR2 YYEEEE. In nucleotides, the CDR3 is TGTGCCAGCAGCCTGCATGGACCGGGGGCGTCCTTCCAAGAGACCCAGTACTTC. As protein: CASSLHGPGASFQETQYF.

The chain joins TRBV20-1 to TRBJ2-2; a weak D match, TRBD1 (6 bases). V lost 8 bases and J lost 1, with 11 bases in between. The CDR3 sequence is 13 residues long. In germline, CDR1 is DFQATT, CDR2 SNEGSKA (reference sequence). The CDR3 coding sequence is TGCAGTACACCGGGACAGAACACCGGGGAGCTGTTTTTT. Its translation is CSTPGQNTGELFF.

The count of this clonotype is one. The junction does not match germline at one end; this may be a read error. The chain uses TRBV14 and TRBJ2-5; D tentatively fits TRBD1 or TRBD2 (5 bases each). Germline V gene sequence: CDR1 SGHDN, CDR2 FVKESK. This CDR3 is 15 amino acids long. The CDR3 DNA reads as TGTGCCAGCACCGCAGCCCGGGGCGTCAAGGAGACCCCGCACTTC. It translates to CASTAARGVKETPHF.

The V and J genes are TRBV20-1 and TRBJ1-6; 9 nucleotides line up with TRBD1. The CDR3 contains 15 residues. The trim removed 6 bases at V and 8 bases at J, leaving 11 bases unmatched. The germline CDR1 and CDR2 sequences are DFQATT and SNEGSKA (reference sequence). CDR3: CSALRDRAPDSPLHF. The CDR3 DNA reads TGCAGTGCGCTCCGGGACAGGGCCCCAGATTCACCCCTCCACTTT.

V is TRBV29-1 and J is TRBJ1-2, with D possibly being TRBD1 (5 bases). The V end was cut by 4 bases, the J end by 0 bases, with 6 bases between. From germline, CDR1 is SQVTM and CDR2 ANQGSEA. CDR3 size: 12 residues. The DNA for the CDR3 is TGCAGCGTTGGACAGTCTAACTATGGCTACACCTTC. Protein sequence: CSVGQSNYGYTF.